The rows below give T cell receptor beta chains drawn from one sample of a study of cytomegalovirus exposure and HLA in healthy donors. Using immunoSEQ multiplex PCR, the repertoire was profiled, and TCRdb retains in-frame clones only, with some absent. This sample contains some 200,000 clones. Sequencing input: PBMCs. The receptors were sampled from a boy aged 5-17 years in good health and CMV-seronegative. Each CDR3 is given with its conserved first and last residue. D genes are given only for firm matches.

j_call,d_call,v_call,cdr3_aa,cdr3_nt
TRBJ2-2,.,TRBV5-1,CASSPLVAVAGELFF,TGCGCCAGCAGCCCTCTCGTAGCGGTCGCCGGGGAGCTGTTTTTT
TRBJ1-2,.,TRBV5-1,CASSPKDNPYGYTF,TGCGCCAGCAGCCCCAAAGACAACCCCTATGGCTACACCTTC
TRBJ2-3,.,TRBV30,CAWAPDPGSTDTQYF,TGTGCCTGGGCCCCCGATCCGGGGTCCACAGATACGCAGTATTTT
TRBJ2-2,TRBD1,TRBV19,CASSIEGTARYTGELFF,TGTGCCAGTAGTATAGAAGGGACAGCCCGGTACACCGGGGAGCTGTTTTTT
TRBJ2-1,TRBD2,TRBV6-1,CASDGLAGYNEQFF,TGTGCCAGTGACGGACTAGCGGGGTACAATGAGCAGTTCTTC
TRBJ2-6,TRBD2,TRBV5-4,CASSILAGSSGANVLTF,TGTGCCAGCAGCATACTAGCGGGGAGCTCTGGGGCCAACGTCCTGACTTTC
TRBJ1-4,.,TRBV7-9,CASSVEPGRQPGEKLFF,TGTGCCAGCAGCGTCGAACCCGGGAGACAGCCTGGTGAAAAACTGTTTTTT
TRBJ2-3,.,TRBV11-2,CASSFGARTDTQYF,TGTGCCAGCAGCTTTGGGGCACGCACAGATACGCAGTATTTT
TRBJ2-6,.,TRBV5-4,CASSRSTDSGANVLTF,TGTGCCAGCAGCCGCTCTACAGACTCTGGGGCCAACGTCCTGACTTTC
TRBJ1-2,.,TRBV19,CASSDTGMYGYTF,TGTGCCAGTAGTGACACGGGGATGTATGGCTACACCTTC
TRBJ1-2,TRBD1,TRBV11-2,CASRIPGTGDYGYTF,TGTGCCAGCAGGATCCCCGGGACAGGGGACTATGGCTACACCTTC
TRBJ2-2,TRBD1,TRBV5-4,CASSRQGILTGELFF,TGTGCCAGCAGCCGACAGGGAATTTTAACCGGGGAGCTGTTTTTT
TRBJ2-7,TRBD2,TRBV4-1,CASSQEGRRGDYEQYF,TGCGCCAGCAGCCAGGAGGGTCGGCGGGGGGACTACGAGCAGTACTTC
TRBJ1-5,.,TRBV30,CAWSPSSNQPQHF,TGTGCCTGGAGTCCATCTAGCAATCAGCCCCAGCATTTT
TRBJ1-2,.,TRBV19,CASSITGDNYGYTF,TGTGCCAGTAGTATTACGGGAGATAACTATGGCTACACCTTC
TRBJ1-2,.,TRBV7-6,CASSLAPQGQDYGYTF,TGTGCCAGCAGCTTAGCTCCCCAGGGTCAGGACTATGGCTACACCTTC